A single sample is the source of the 3 T cell receptor beta chains below, sequenced in a study of blood T cell repertoires in COVID-19. The protocol was immunoSEQ multiplex PCR, while the TCRdb copy is restricted to in-frame clones and leaves out a portion. The repertoire includes roughly 200,000 clones, approximately 86% of them detected once, and roughly a tenth sits in the top ten. The sequenced sample consisted of peripheral blood. The receptors stem from a woman between 50 and 59 years old with COVID-19, enrolled during active disease.

This chain connects TRBV5-1 to TRBJ2-3; D uncertain. V was pared by 0 bases and J by 2 bases, with 7 bases between. From germline, CDR1 is SGHRS and CDR2 YFSETQ. The CDR3 is made up of 14 amino acids. For the CDR3, the DNA is TGCGCCAGCAGCTTGGGGCACAACACAGATACGCAGTATTTT. Protein product: CASSLGHNTDTQYF.

The genes are TRBV4-1 and TRBJ1-1; D perhaps matches TRBD1 (5 bases). With 8 bases removed from V and 1 base from J, the gap between germline ends came to 17 bases. Germline V lookup: CDR1 MGHRA, CDR2 YSYEKL. The CDR3 is made up of 15 amino acids. For the CDR3, the DNA is TGCGCCAGCCTCGGACACCATAGAGGGAACACTGAAGCTTTCTTT. Protein sequence: CASLGHHRGNTEAFF.

This chain connects TRBV28 to TRBJ2-7; TRBD2 aligns across 9 bases. V was clipped by 5 bases and J by 4 bases; unmatched bases: 6. The CDR3 extends over 14 amino acids. Looked up from germline, CDR1 is MDHEN and CDR2 is SYDVKM. This chain's CDR3 is CASSPGLARYEQYV. The CDR3 nucleotides are TGTGCCAGCAGTCCGGGACTAGCTAGATACGAGCAGTACGTC.